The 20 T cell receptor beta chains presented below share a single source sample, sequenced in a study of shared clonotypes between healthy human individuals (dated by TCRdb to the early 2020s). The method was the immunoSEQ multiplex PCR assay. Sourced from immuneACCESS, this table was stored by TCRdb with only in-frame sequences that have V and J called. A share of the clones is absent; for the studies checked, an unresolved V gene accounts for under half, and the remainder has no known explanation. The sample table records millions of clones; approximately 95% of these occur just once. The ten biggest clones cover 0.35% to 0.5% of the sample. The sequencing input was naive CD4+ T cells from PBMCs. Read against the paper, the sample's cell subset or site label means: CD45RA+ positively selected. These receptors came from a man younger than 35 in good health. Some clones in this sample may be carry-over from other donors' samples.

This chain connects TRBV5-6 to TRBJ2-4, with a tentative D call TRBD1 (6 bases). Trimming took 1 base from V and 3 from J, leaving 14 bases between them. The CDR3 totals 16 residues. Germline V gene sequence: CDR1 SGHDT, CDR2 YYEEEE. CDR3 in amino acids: CASSLTGNFGKNIQYF. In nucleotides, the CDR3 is TGTGCCAGCAGCTTGACAGGGAACTTCGGCAAAAACATTCAGTACTTC.

The CDR3 sequence is CASNKAGTSGRNEQFF. DNA of the CDR3: TGTGCCAGCAACAAAGCTGGGACTAGCGGAAGGAATGAGCAGTTCTTC. This chain uses TRBV7-2 with TRBJ2-1; TRBD2 aligns across 11 bases. V dropped 7 bases and J dropped 7; count of bases not matched to a gene: 12. The CDR3 contains 16 residues. Germline values: CDR1 SGHTA, CDR2 FQGNSA.

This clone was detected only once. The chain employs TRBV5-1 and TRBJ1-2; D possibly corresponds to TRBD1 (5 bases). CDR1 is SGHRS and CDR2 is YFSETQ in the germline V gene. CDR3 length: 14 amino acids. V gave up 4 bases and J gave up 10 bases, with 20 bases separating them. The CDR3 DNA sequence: TGCGCCAGCAGCCAGTGGAGGGGAGGGGAGGACTACACCTTC. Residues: CASSQWRGGEDYTF.

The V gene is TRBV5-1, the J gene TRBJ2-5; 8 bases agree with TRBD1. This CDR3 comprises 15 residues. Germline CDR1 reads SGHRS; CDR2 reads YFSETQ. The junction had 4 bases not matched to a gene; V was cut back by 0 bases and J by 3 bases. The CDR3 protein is CASSLEGTGKETQYF. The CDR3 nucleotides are TGCGCCAGCAGCTTGGAGGGGACAGGAAAAGAGACCCAGTACTTC.

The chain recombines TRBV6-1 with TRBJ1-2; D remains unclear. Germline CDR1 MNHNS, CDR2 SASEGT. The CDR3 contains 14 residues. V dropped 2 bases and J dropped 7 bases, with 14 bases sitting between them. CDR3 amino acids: CASSEILQDFGYTF. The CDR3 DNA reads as TGTGCCAGCAGTGAAATTCTTCAGGATTTTGGCTACACCTTC.

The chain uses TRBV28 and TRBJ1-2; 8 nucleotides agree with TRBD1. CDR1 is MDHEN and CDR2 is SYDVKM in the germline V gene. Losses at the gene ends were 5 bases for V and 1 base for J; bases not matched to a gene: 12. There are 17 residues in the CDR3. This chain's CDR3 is CASSLPQGALVNYGYTF. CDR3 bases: TGTGCCAGCAGTCTCCCCCAGGGGGCCCTTGTTAACTATGGCTACACCTTC.

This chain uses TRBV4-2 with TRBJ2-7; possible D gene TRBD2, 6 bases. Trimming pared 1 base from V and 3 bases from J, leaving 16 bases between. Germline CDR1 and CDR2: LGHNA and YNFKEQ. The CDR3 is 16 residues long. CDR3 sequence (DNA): TGTGCCAGCAGCCAAGGTAGGCGGGAAATCTTCTACGAGCAGTACTTC. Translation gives CASSQGRREIFYEQYF.

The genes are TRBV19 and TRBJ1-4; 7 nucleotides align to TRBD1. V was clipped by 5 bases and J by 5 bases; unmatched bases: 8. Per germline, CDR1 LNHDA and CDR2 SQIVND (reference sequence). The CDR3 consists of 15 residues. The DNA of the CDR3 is TGTGCCAGTAGTTCAGCGGGACAGTTAAATGAAAAACTGTTTTTT. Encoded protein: CASSSAGQLNEKLFF.

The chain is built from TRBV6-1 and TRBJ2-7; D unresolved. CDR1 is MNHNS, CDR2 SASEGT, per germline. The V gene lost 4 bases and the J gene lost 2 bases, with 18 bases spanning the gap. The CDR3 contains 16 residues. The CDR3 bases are TGTGCCAGCAGTGGCTGGGCCAGGCCTCTCGCCTACGAGCAGTACTTC. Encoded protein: CASSGWARPLAYEQYF.

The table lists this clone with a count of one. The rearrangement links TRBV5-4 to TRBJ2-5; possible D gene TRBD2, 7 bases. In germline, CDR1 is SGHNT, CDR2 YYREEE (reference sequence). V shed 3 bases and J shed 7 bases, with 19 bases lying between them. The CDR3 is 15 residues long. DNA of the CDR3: TGTGCCAGCAGCTCGCTGGGGGGGCCTGTCGGGACCCAGTACTTC. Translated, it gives CASSSLGGPVGTQYF.

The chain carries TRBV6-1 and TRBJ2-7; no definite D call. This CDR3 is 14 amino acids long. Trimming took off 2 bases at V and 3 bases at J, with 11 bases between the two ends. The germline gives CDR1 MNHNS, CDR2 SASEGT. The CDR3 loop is CASSESHSGYEQYF. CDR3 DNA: TGTGCCAGCAGTGAAAGCCATTCGGGCTACGAGCAGTACTTC.

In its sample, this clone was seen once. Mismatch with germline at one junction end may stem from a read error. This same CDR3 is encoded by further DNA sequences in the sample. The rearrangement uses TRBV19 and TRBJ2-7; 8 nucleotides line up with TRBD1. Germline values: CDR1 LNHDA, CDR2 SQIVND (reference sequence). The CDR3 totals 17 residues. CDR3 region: CASSIVGFGQGYNEQYF. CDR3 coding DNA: TGTGCCAGCAGTATAGTCGGCTTCGGACAGGGATATAACGAGCAGTACTTC.

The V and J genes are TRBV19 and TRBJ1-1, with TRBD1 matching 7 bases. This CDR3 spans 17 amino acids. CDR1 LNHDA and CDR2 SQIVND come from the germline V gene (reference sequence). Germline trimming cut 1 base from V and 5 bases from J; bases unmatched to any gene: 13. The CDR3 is CASSIAPNRGRGTEAFF. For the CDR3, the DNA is TGTGCCAGTAGTATAGCCCCGAACAGGGGCAGGGGGACTGAAGCTTTCTTT.

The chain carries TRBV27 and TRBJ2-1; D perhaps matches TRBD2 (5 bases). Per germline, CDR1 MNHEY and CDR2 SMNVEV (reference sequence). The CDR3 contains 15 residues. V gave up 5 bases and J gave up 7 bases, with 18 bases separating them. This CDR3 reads CASSPPLSGKNEQFF. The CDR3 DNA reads TGTGCCAGCAGTCCGCCTTTAAGCGGTAAGAATGAGCAGTTCTTC.

The CDR3, as DNA: TGTGCCACCAGCAGAGATCGGGGAACTCCCTCTGGGGCCAACGTCCTGACTTTC. It is translated as CATSRDRGTPSGANVLTF. This rearrangement joins TRBV15 to TRBJ2-6, with D perhaps TRBD2 (5 bases). The CDR3 is 18 residues long. The germline CDR1 and CDR2 sequences are LNHNV and YYDKDF (reference sequence). V dropped 0 bases and J dropped 0 bases, with 12 bases sitting between them.

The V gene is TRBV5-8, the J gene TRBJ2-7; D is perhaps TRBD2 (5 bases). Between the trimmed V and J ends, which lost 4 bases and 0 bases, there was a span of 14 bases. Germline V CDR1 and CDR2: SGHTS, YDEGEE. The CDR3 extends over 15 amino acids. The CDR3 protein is CASSRRRAPSYEQYF. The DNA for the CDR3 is TGTGCCAGCAGCCGCAGGCGGGCACCCTCCTACGAGCAGTACTTC. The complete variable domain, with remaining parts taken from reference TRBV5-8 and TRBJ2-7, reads EAGVTQSPTHLIKTRGQQATLRCSPISGHTSVYWYQQALGLGLQFLLWYDEGEERNRGNFPPRFSGRQFPNYSSELNVNALELEDSALYLCASSRRRAPSYEQYFGPGTRLTVT.

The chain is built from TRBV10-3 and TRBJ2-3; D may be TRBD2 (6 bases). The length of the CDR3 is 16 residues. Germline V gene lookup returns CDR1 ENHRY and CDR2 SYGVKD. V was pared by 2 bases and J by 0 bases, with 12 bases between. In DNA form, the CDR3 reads TGTGCCATCAGTGAGCAAGGGACTTTTAGCACAGATACGCAGTATTTT. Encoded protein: CAISEQGTFSTDTQYF.

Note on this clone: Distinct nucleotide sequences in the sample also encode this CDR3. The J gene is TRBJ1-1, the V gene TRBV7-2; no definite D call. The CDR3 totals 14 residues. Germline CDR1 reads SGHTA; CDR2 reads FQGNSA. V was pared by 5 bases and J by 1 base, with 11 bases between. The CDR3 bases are TGTGCCAGCAGCCCAAAACGAGGGAACACTGAAGCTTTCTTT. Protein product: CASSPKRGNTEAFF.

The CDR3 sequence is CSVVGTETNYGYTF. CDR3 DNA sequence: TGCAGCGTTGTAGGGACAGAGACGAACTATGGCTACACCTTC. The chain recombines TRBV29-1 with TRBJ1-2; 7 bases are a match to TRBD1. Per germline, CDR1 SQVTM and CDR2 ANQGSEA. This CDR3 comprises 14 residues. Trimming took 4 bases from V and 2 from J; bases not matched to a gene: 7.

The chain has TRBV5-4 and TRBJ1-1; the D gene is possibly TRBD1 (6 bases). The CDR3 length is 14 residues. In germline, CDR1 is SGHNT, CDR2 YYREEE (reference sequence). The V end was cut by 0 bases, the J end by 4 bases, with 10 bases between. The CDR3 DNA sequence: TGTGCCAGCAGCTTGGAACAGGGCGGCACTGAAGCTTTCTTT. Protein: CASSLEQGGTEAFF.